The entry below gives a single TCR beta chain sequence along with its context. The sample is drawn from a study of T-cell reconstitution after alpha-beta-depleted transplantation in children. The CDR3 extends over 16 amino acids. With V trimmed by 4 bases and J by 0 bases, 8 bases remained unmatched. Germline V lookup: CDR1 SEHNR, CDR2 FQNEAQ (reference sequence). The authors prepared the TCRbeta library with unique molecular identifiers. TCRdb reprocessed the PCR reads with MiXCR, giving one entry per CDR3 protein. This table has roughly 350,000 distinct CDR3 sequences, 10% appearing once. This specimen was PBMCs from the stem cell graft donor, taken from the stem cell graft. The chain combines TRBV7-9 with TRBJ2-5, with TRBD1 identical over 7 bases. This clonotype was sampled from a human donor who donated a stem cell graft to a child with acute lymphoblastic leukemia. As DNA, the CDR3 is TGTGCCAGCAGCTCCCAGACAGGGTCGTACCAAGAGACCCAGTACTTC. This codes for CASSSQTGSYQETQYF.